This T cell receptor (beta chain) is drawn from a study of tissue T cells after allogeneic stem cell transplantation. Whole-study context: Patients with graft-versus-host disease had grafts: four unmodified, three CD34-selected and T-cell-depleted. General observations from the study: Limitations included a small, clinically heterogeneous cohort and limited sampling depth. TCR repertoires tracked anatomic similarity, regardless of disease or transplant status. Few T cell clones were shared across patients, but motif clusters showed tissue-specific shared signatures.

TCRdb keeps only in-frame clones here, not all; method: immunoSEQ multiplex PCR. The sample holds some 4,000 clones, roughly 78% seen once. With regard to this clone: Its antigen is not identified.

Steroid-refractory graft-versus-host disease after allogeneic hematopoietic cell transplant qualified adults for prospective research-autopsy enrollment. Germline V CDR1 and CDR2: MNHNY, SVGAGI (reference sequence). The length of the CDR3 is 15 residues. The V gene lost 5 bases and the J gene lost 2 bases, with 16 bases spanning the gap. The specimen comprised esophageal tissue, sampled at autopsy. This sequence was found in a male patient aged 60 or over with steroid-refractory graft-versus-host disease after an allogeneic stem cell transplant. Some T cells may be provided by the graft donor. This chain connects TRBV6-6 to TRBJ2-7; no definite D call. The CDR3 DNA is TGTGCCAGCAGTGCCCTTAGTCGCCGCGCCTACGAGCAGTACTTC. Protein sequence: CASSALSRRAYEQYF.